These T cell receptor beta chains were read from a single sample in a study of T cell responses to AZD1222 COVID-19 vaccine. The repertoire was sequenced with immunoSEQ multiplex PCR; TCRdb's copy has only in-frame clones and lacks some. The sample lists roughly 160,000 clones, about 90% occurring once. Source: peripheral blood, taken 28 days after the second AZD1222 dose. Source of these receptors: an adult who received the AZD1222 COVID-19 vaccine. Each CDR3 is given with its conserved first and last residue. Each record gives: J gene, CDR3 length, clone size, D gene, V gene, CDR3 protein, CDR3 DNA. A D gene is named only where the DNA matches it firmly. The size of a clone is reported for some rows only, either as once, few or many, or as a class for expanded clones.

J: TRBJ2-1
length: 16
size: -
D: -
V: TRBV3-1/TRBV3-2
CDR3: CASSQGDGYSYNEQFF
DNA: TGTGCCAGCAGCCAAGGGGACGGTTACTCCTACAATGAGCAGTTCTTC

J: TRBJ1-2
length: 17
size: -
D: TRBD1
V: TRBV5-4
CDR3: CASSPTRGQANLGGYTF
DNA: TGTGCCAGCAGCCCGACGCGGGGACAGGCAAATCTCGGGGGCTACACCTTC

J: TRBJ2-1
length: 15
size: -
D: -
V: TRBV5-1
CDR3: CASSSGSYTNNEQFF
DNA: TGCGCCAGCAGCTCCGGGTCTTACACAAACAATGAGCAGTTCTTC

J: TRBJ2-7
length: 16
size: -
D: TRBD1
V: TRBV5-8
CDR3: CASSPSRGRGLREQYF
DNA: TGTGCCAGCAGCCCCTCGCGGGGCAGGGGGCTAAGGGAGCAGTACTTC

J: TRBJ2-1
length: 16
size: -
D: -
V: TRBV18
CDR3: CASSPLSLGVYNEQFF
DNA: TGTGCCAGCTCACCACTATCACTAGGGGTGTACAATGAGCAGTTCTTC

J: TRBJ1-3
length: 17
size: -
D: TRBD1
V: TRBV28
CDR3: CASSLILDRPSGNTIYF
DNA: TGTGCCAGCAGCCTTATCCTGGACAGGCCCTCTGGAAACACCATATATTTT

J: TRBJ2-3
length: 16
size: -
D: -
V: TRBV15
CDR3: CATSREIGQGADTQYF
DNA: TGTGCCACCAGCAGAGAGATCGGGCAGGGCGCGGATACGCAGTATTTT

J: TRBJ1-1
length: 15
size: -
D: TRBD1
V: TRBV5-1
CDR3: CASSRGTTGFTEAFF
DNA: TGCGCCAGCAGCCGGGGGACGACAGGGTTTACTGAAGCTTTCTTT

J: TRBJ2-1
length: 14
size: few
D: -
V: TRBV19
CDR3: CASSIIGTKNEQFF
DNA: TGTGCCAGTAGTATAATCGGGACAAAGAATGAGCAGTTCTTC

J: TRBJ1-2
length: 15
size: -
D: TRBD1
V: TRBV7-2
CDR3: CASSFHRTGGDGYTF
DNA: TGTGCCAGCAGCTTCCACCGGACAGGGGGAGATGGCTACACCTTC

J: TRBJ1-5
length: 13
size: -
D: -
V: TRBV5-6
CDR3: CASSLRTGGPQHF
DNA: TGTGCCAGCAGCTTGAGGACGGGGGGGCCCCAGCATTTT

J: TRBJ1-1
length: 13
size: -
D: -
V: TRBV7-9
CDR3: CASSFKGGIEAFF
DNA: TGTGCCAGCAGCTTTAAAGGTGGTATTGAAGCTTTCTTT

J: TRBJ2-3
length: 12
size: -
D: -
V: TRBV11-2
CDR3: CASSSLPDTQYF
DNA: TGTGCCAGCAGCTCCCTCCCAGATACGCAGTATTTT

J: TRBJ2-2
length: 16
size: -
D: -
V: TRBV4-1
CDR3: CASSRIRGARSGELFF
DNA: TGCGCCAGCAGCCGTATCAGGGGCGCTCGGAGCGGGGAGCTGTTTTTT

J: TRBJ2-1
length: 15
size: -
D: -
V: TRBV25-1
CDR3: CASTSRTGVVREQFF
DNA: TGTGCCAGCACCTCACGGACGGGGGTAGTGCGTGAGCAGTTCTTC

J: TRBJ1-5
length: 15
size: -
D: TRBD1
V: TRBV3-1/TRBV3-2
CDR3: CASSLSTGGSQPQHF
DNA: TGTGCCAGCAGCCTATCGACAGGGGGTAGTCAGCCCCAGCATTTT

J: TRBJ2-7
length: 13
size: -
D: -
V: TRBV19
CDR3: CASTGPRSYEQYF
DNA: TGTGCCAGTACCGGCCCTCGCTCCTACGAGCAGTACTTC

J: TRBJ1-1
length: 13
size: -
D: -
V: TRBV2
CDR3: CASSEGGDTEAFF
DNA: TGTGCCAGCAGTGAGGGAGGGGACACTGAAGCTTTCTTT

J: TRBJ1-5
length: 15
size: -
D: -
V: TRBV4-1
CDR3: CASSQVGQGRGPQHF
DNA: TGCGCCAGCAGCCAAGTTGGACAAGGCAGAGGCCCCCAGCATTTT

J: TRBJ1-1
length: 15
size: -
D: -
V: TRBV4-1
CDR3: CASSQVGQKGPEAFF
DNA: TGCGCCAGCAGCCAGGTCGGACAAAAAGGGCCTGAAGCTTTCTTT

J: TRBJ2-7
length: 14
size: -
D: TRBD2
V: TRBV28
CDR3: CASSLTSGSYEQYF
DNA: TGTGCCAGCAGTTTGACTAGCGGCTCCTACGAGCAGTACTTC

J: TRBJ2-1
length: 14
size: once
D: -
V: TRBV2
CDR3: CASSDGVLTYEQFF
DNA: TGTGCCAGCAGTGATGGTGTCTTGACCTATGAGCAGTTCTTC

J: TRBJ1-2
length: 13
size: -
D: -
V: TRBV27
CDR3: CASSPGGYDGYTF
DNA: TGTGCCAGCAGTCCGGGGGGATATGATGGCTACACCTTC

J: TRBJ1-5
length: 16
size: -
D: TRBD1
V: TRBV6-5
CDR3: CASSYSTGGLGQPQHF
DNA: TGTGCCAGCAGTTACTCGACAGGGGGCTTAGGTCAGCCCCAGCATTTT

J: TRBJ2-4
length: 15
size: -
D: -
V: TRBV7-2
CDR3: CASSAPGLAKNIQYF
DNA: TGTGCCAGCAGCGCCCCGGGACTAGCCAAAAACATTCAGTACTTC

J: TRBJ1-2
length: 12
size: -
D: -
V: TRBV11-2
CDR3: CASSLRGDGYTF
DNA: TGTGCCAGCAGCTTGCGGGGTGATGGCTACACCTTC

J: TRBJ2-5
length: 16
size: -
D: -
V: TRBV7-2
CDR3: CASSFGSPLSQETQYF
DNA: TGTGCCAGCAGCTTCGGCTCTCCATTATCGCAAGAGACCCAGTACTTC

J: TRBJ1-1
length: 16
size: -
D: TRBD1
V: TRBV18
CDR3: CASSPTSAGGNTEAFF
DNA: TGTGCCAGCTCACCAACCTCTGCAGGGGGGAACACTGAAGCTTTCTTT

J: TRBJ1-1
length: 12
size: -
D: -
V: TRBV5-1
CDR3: CASSLVGTEAFF
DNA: TGCGCCAGCAGCTTGGTGGGGACTGAAGCTTTCTTT

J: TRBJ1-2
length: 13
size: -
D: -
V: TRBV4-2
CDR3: CASRDGGNYGYTF
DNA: TGTGCCAGCAGGGACGGAGGAAACTATGGCTACACCTTC

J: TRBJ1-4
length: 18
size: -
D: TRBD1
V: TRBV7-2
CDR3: CASSLVPMGTGKDEKLFF
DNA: TGTGCCAGCAGCTTAGTCCCAATGGGGACAGGGAAAGATGAAAAACTGTTTTTT

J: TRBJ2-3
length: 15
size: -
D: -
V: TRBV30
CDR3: CAWSGGSGSTDTQYF
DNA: TGTGCCTGGAGTGGGGGTAGCGGAAGCACAGATACGCAGTATTTT

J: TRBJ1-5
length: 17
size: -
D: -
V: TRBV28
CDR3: CASSLWLPQGPNQPQHF
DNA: TGTGCCAGCAGTTTATGGTTGCCCCAGGGACCCAATCAGCCCCAGCATTTT

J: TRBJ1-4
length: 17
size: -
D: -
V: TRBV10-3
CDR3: CAIRDGGSGYSNEKLFF
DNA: TGTGCCATCAGGGACGGGGGGAGCGGATATTCTAATGAAAAACTGTTTTTT

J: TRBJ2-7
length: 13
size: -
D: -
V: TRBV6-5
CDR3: CASRRAPGYEQYF
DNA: TGTGCCAGCAGGCGGGCCCCCGGCTACGAGCAGTACTTC

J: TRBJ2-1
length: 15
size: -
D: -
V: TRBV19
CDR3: CASSPLSHSYNEQFF
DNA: TGTGCCAGTAGCCCACTGTCCCACTCCTACAATGAGCAGTTCTTC

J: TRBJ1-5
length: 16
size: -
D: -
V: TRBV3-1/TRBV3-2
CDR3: CASSPYGSPNRQPQHF
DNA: TGTGCCAGCAGCCCTTATGGGTCCCCCAATAGGCAGCCCCAGCATTTT

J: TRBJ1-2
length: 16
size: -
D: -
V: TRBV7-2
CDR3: CASSLGSWQSEEGYTF
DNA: TGTGCCAGCAGCTTAGGGTCATGGCAATCTGAGGAAGGCTACACCTTC

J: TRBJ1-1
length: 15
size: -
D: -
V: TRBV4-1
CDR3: CASSQALKVNTEAFF
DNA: TGCGCCAGCAGCCAAGCATTAAAGGTGAACACTGAAGCTTTCTTT

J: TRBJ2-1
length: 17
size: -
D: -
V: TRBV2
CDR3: CASSERVRSNSYNEQFF
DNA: TGTGCCAGCAGTGAAAGAGTCCGATCGAACTCCTACAATGAGCAGTTCTTC

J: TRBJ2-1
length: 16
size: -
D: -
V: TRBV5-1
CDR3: CASSRIPGHTLHEQFF
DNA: TGCGCCAGCAGCAGGATTCCGGGACACACGCTCCATGAGCAGTTCTTC

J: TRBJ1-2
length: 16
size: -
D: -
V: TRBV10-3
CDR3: CAISELRGGSDYGYTF
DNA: TGTGCCATCAGTGAGTTGAGGGGGGGGTCCGACTATGGCTACACCTTC

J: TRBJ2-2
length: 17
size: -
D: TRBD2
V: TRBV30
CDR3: CAWSGLAGTLNTGELFF
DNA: TGTGCCTGGAGTGGACTAGCGGGGACTCTGAACACCGGGGAGCTGTTTTTT

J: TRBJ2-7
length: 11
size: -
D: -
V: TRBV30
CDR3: CAWRVGDEQYF
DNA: TGTGCCTGGAGGGTGGGGGACGAGCAGTACTTC

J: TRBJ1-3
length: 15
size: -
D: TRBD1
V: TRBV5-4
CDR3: CASSLGTGAGNTIYF
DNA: TGTGCCAGCAGCTTGGGGACAGGGGCTGGAAACACCATATATTTT

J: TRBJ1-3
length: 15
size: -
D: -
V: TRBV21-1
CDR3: CASSPPPDTGNTIYF
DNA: TGTGCCAGCAGCCCCCCACCCGACACTGGAAACACCATATATTTT

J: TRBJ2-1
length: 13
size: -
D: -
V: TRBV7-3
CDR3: CASSLTDNNEQFF
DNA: TGTGCCAGCAGCTTGACGGACAACAATGAGCAGTTCTTC

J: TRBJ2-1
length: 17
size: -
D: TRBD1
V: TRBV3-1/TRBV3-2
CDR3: CASSQVGGQAAYNEQFF
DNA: TGTGCCAGCAGCCAAGTGGGGGGACAGGCTGCGTACAATGAGCAGTTCTTC

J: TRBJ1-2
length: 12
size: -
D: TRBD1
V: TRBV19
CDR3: CASTKTGSGYTF
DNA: TGTGCCAGTACCAAGACAGGGTCGGGCTACACCTTC

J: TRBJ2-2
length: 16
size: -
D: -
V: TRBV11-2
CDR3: CASSLAGTLRTGELFF
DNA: TGTGCCAGCAGCTTAGCTGGGACCCTACGAACCGGGGAGCTGTTTTTT

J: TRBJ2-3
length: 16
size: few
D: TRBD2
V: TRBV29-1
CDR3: CSVEDRLATSTDTQYF
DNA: TGCAGCGTTGAAGATCGACTAGCGACCAGCACAGATACGCAGTATTTT

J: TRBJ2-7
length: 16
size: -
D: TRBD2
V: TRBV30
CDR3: CAWVRGRTSGYLEQYF
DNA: TGTGCCTGGGTTAGAGGGCGGACTAGCGGATACCTCGAGCAGTACTTC

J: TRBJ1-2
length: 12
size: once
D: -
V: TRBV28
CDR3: CASSPNKGGYTF
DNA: TGTGCCAGCAGTCCGAACAAGGGGGGCTACACCTTC

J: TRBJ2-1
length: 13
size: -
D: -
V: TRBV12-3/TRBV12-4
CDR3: CASSLGNSASQFF
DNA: TGTGCCAGCAGTTTAGGGAATTCGGCCTCACAGTTCTTC

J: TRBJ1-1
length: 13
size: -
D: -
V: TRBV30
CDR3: CAWSPPGATEAFF
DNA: TGTGCCTGGAGTCCCCCAGGGGCCACTGAAGCTTTCTTT